This TCR beta chain appears in the sequencing data of a study of CD8+CD57+ T cells in acquired aplastic anemia. Study details: Sorted CD4+ plus CD8+ cells gave DNA averaging roughly 3 ug.

V was trimmed by 4 bases and J by 2 bases, leaving 22 bases between them. Germline loops: CDR1 SGHVS, CDR2 FNYEAQ. This CDR3 contains 18 residues. According to the study, genomic DNA was the template for TCR beta VDJ and CDR3 profiling. TCRdb reprocessed the reads via MiXCR and lists one record per CDR3 protein. The sample contains 200,000 or so distinct CDR3 sequences, 64% of which appear only once. The specimen was sorted CD4+, CD8+, or CD8+CD57+ T cells (not recorded which) from PBMCs. This rearrangement joins TRBV7-6 to TRBJ2-3; tentatively, D is TRBD1 or TRBD2 (6 bases each). This sequence originates from a human donor with severe aplastic anemia or a healthy control (not recorded which). The CDR3 DNA is TGTGCCAGCAGCTCTGACCGAAGGGGGGCCCTTCACACAGATACGCAGTATTTT. It specifies CASSSDRRGALHTDTQYF. Looking up the rest from reference TRBV7-6 and TRBJ2-3 gives the full variable domain: GAGVSQSPRYKVTKRGQDVALRCDPISGHVSLYWYRQALGQGPEFLTYFNYEAQQDKSGLPNDRFSAERPEGSISTLTIQRTEQRDSAMYRCASSSDRRGALHTDTQYFGPGTRLTVL.